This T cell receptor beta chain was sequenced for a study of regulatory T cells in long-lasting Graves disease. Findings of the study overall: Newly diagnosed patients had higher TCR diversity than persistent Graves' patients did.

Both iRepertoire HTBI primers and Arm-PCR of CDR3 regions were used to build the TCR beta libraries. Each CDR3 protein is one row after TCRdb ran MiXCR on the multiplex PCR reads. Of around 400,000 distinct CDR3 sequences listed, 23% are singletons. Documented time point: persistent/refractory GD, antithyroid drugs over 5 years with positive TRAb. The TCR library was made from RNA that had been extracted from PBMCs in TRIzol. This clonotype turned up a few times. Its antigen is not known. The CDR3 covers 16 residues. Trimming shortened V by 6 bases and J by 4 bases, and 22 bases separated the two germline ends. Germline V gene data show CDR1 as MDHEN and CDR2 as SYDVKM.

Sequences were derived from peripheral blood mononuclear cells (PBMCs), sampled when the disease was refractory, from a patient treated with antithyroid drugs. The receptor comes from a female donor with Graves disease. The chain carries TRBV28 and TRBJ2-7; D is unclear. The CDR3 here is CASRRRVRIDEYEQYF. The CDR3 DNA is TGTGCCAGCAGACGAAGGGTGAGAATCGATGAATACGAGCAGTACTTC.